Detailed here is one T cell receptor (beta chain). Treatment described: about 20 received Ad26.COV2.S at low or high dose, single or two shots; five or six received placebo; per-sample allocation not given. The samples date from day 63 after the first vaccine or placebo injection. The sample belongs to a study of Ad26.COV2.S vaccination and SARS-CoV-2 variants. Study information: This donor came from the COV1001 trial of Ad26.COV2.S. The vaccine Ad26.COV2.S was put into the muscle once, or twice with 56 days between.

This CDR3 has 13 residues. The germline V and J ends were trimmed by 4 bases and 3 bases, with 11 bases remaining between them. Sequencing was performed with immunoSEQ multiplex PCR; in TCRdb, only in-frame clones are kept and a portion is missing. This table has approximately 420,000 clones, roughly 90% appearing once. This TCR was recovered from a person between 18 and 65 years old who received the Ad26.COV2.S COVID-19 vaccine or a placebo. The source material was peripheral blood, sampled in a trial of Ad26.COV2.S vaccine versus placebo. The V call is TRBV5-3, the J call TRBJ2-7, with D perhaps TRBD1 (6 bases). TRBV5-3 counts as an open reading frame of uncertain function. Written as DNA, the CDR3 is TGTGCCAGAAGCCCGGACAGACACTACGAGCAGTACTTC. It specifies CARSPDRHYEQYF.